Listed below are T cell receptor beta chains from one sample, sequenced in a study of blood T cell repertoires in COVID-19. Libraries were prepared by immunoSEQ multiplex PCR; TCRdb keeps only in-frame clonotypes and omits some of them. The sample records under 350,000 clones, around 84% being singletons. What was sequenced was PBMCs or T cells enriched from blood (not recorded which). The receptors come from a man aged 30 to 39 who had recovered from COVID-19. Both conserved end residues are part of each CDR3. The order of the fields is D gene, V gene, J gene, clone size, CDR3 protein, CDR3 DNA. A D gene is named only where the DNA matches it firmly. Clone size is stated in some rows and not others, as once, few, many or a class when expanded.

D gene: TRBD1
V gene: TRBV7-9
J gene: TRBJ2-2
clone size: .
CDR3 protein: CASSLIFKQGAPTGELFF
CDR3 DNA: TGTGCCAGCAGCTTAATATTTAAGCAGGGGGCGCCCACCGGGGAGCTGTTTTTT

D gene: TRBD2
V gene: TRBV5-5
J gene: TRBJ2-5
clone size: .
CDR3 protein: CAGQREAHQETQYF
CDR3 DNA: TGTGCCGGACAGCGGGAGGCGCACCAAGAGACCCAGTACTTC

D gene: TRBD1
V gene: TRBV12-5
J gene: TRBJ2-7
clone size: .
CDR3 protein: CAEDRGSSYEQYF
CDR3 DNA: TGTGCTGAGGACAGGGGGAGCTCCTACGAGCAGTACTTC

D gene: TRBD2
V gene: TRBV4-2
J gene: TRBJ2-1
clone size: .
CDR3 protein: CASSQALPSGGDNEQFF
CDR3 DNA: TGTGCCAGCAGCCAAGCCCTCCCTAGCGGGGGGGACAATGAGCAGTTCTTC

D gene: .
V gene: TRBV4-1
J gene: TRBJ1-1
clone size: .
CDR3 protein: CASSQVQAHTEAFF
CDR3 DNA: TGCGCCAGCAGCCAAGTTCAGGCTCACACTGAAGCTTTCTTT

D gene: .
V gene: TRBV28
J gene: TRBJ1-1
clone size: .
CDR3 protein: CASSAVQGMGTEAFF
CDR3 DNA: TGTGCCAGCAGCGCCGTACAGGGTATGGGCACTGAAGCTTTCTTT

D gene: .
V gene: TRBV7-2
J gene: TRBJ2-5
clone size: once
CDR3 protein: CASSLGGKETQYF
CDR3 DNA: TGTGCCAGCAGCTTAGGAGGAAAAGAGACCCAGTACTTC

D gene: .
V gene: TRBV28
J gene: TRBJ1-4
clone size: .
CDR3 protein: CASTLRAQRGEKLFF
CDR3 DNA: TGTGCCAGCACCCTCAGGGCCCAAAGAGGTGAAAAACTGTTTTTT

D gene: TRBD2
V gene: TRBV6-1
J gene: TRBJ2-1
clone size: .
CDR3 protein: CASSETSGRANEQFF
CDR3 DNA: TGTGCCAGCAGTGAGACTAGCGGGAGGGCAAATGAGCAGTTCTTC

D gene: TRBD1
V gene: TRBV28
J gene: TRBJ1-6
clone size: .
CDR3 protein: CASRPFHLFDTQTGGSSNSPLHF
CDR3 DNA: TGTGCCAGCAGGCCCTTCCATCTTTTCGACACCCAAACAGGGGGTTCTTCCAATTCACCCCTCCACTTT

D gene: .
V gene: TRBV12-3/TRBV12-4
J gene: TRBJ1-1
clone size: .
CDR3 protein: CASSFSTGEAFF
CDR3 DNA: TGTGCCAGCAGTTTTAGCACAGGGGAAGCTTTCTTT

D gene: TRBD1
V gene: TRBV5-1
J gene: TRBJ2-4
clone size: .
CDR3 protein: CASSWGQGDKNIQYF
CDR3 DNA: TGCGCCAGCAGCTGGGGACAGGGTGACAAAAACATTCAGTACTTC

D gene: .
V gene: TRBV19
J gene: TRBJ2-7
clone size: .
CDR3 protein: CASSISGFYEQYF
CDR3 DNA: TGTGCCAGTAGTATTTCGGGGTTTTACGAGCAGTACTTC

D gene: TRBD1
V gene: TRBV19
J gene: TRBJ1-2
clone size: .
CDR3 protein: CASKKSGTADGGYTF
CDR3 DNA: TGTGCCAGCAAAAAGTCCGGGACAGCGGATGGGGGCTACACCTTC

D gene: TRBD1
V gene: TRBV4-1
J gene: TRBJ1-3
clone size: .
CDR3 protein: CASSQSVAGGTGNTIYF
CDR3 DNA: TGCGCCAGCAGCCAAAGCGTTGCAGGGGGCACTGGAAACACCATATATTTT

D gene: TRBD2
V gene: TRBV5-1
J gene: TRBJ2-3
clone size: .
CDR3 protein: CASSLRVSYTSSGRSTDTQYF
CDR3 DNA: TGCGCCAGCAGCTTGAGGGTTAGTTATACTTCTAGCGGGAGGAGCACAGATACGCAGTATTTT

D gene: .
V gene: TRBV14
J gene: TRBJ2-1
clone size: .
CDR3 protein: CASSPYYNEQFF
CDR3 DNA: TGTGCCAGCAGCCCGTACTACAATGAGCAGTTCTTC

D gene: TRBD2
V gene: TRBV5-6
J gene: TRBJ2-7
clone size: once
CDR3 protein: CASSAPSGSSYEQYF
CDR3 DNA: TGTGCCAGCAGCGCTCCTAGCGGGAGCTCCTACGAGCAGTACTTC

D gene: .
V gene: TRBV28
J gene: TRBJ2-6
clone size: .
CDR3 protein: CASRPQGAGANVLTF
CDR3 DNA: TGTGCCAGCAGGCCACAGGGTGCCGGGGCCAACGTCCTGACTTTC

D gene: TRBD1
V gene: TRBV7-9
J gene: TRBJ1-1
clone size: .
CDR3 protein: CASSSGQGYSAEAFF
CDR3 DNA: TGTGCCAGCAGCTCGGGACAGGGTTATTCGGCTGAAGCTTTCTTT

D gene: .
V gene: TRBV7-2
J gene: TRBJ2-2
clone size: .
CDR3 protein: CASSLVPQGKAGELFF
CDR3 DNA: TGTGCCAGCAGCTTAGTTCCCCAGGGTAAAGCCGGGGAGCTGTTTTTT

D gene: .
V gene: TRBV14
J gene: TRBJ2-1
clone size: .
CDR3 protein: CASSQEAGPGKNEQFF
CDR3 DNA: TGTGCCAGCAGCCAAGAGGCCGGTCCGGGGAAAAATGAGCAGTTCTTC

D gene: .
V gene: TRBV6-1
J gene: TRBJ1-1
clone size: .
CDR3 protein: CASSELRSTEAFF
CDR3 DNA: TGTGCCAGCAGTGAACTGCGGAGCACTGAAGCTTTCTTT

D gene: TRBD1
V gene: TRBV7-8
J gene: TRBJ1-2
clone size: .
CDR3 protein: CASSLMRTGNYGYTF
CDR3 DNA: TGTGCCAGCAGCTTAATGAGGACAGGGAACTATGGCTACACCTTC

D gene: .
V gene: TRBV9
J gene: TRBJ2-3
clone size: .
CDR3 protein: CASSPPSVGTQYF
CDR3 DNA: TGTGCCAGCAGCCCCCCCTCTGTCGGTACGCAGTATTTT

D gene: TRBD1
V gene: TRBV2
J gene: TRBJ2-1
clone size: few
CDR3 protein: CASSGGQGPYNEQFF
CDR3 DNA: TGTGCCAGCAGTGGGGGACAGGGACCCTACAATGAGCAGTTCTTC

D gene: .
V gene: TRBV19
J gene: TRBJ2-2
clone size: .
CDR3 protein: CASSIFQNTGELFF
CDR3 DNA: TGTGCCAGTAGTATTTTTCAGAACACCGGGGAGCTGTTTTTT

D gene: TRBD2
V gene: TRBV5-1
J gene: TRBJ2-1
clone size: .
CDR3 protein: CASSQTSGNEQFF
CDR3 DNA: TGCGCCAGCAGTCAGACTAGCGGTAATGAGCAGTTCTTC

D gene: .
V gene: TRBV24-1
J gene: TRBJ1-2
clone size: .
CDR3 protein: CATSESKTGGYTF
CDR3 DNA: TGTGCCACCAGTGAATCCAAGACCGGGGGCTACACCTTC

D gene: TRBD1
V gene: TRBV6-6
J gene: TRBJ2-7
clone size: .
CDR3 protein: CASSTSGTGGYEQYF
CDR3 DNA: TGTGCCAGCAGTACGTCCGGGACAGGGGGCTACGAGCAGTACTTC

D gene: .
V gene: TRBV2
J gene: TRBJ2-7
clone size: .
CDR3 protein: CASARQISSYEQYF
CDR3 DNA: TGTGCCAGCGCCAGACAGATTAGCTCCTACGAGCAGTACTTC

D gene: TRBD1
V gene: TRBV2
J gene: TRBJ1-6
clone size: .
CDR3 protein: CASGIDRGRSYNSPLHF
CDR3 DNA: TGTGCCAGTGGAATCGACAGGGGTAGGAGCTATAATTCACCCCTCCACTTT

D gene: .
V gene: TRBV7-9
J gene: TRBJ2-7
clone size: few
CDR3 protein: CASSLASGYSYEQYF
CDR3 DNA: TGTGCCAGCAGCTTAGCGTCAGGGTACTCCTACGAGCAGTACTTC

D gene: TRBD2
V gene: TRBV6-2/TRBV6-3
J gene: TRBJ2-1
clone size: few
CDR3 protein: CASSLAGTSGEGQFF
CDR3 DNA: TGTGCCAGCAGTTTGGCCGGGACTAGCGGAGAGGGGCAGTTCTTC

D gene: TRBD1
V gene: TRBV3-1/TRBV3-2
J gene: TRBJ1-4
clone size: .
CDR3 protein: CASTRRQGTTNEKLFF
CDR3 DNA: TGTGCCAGCACCAGACGACAGGGGACAACTAATGAAAAACTGTTTTTT

D gene: .
V gene: TRBV25-1
J gene: TRBJ1-1
clone size: .
CDR3 protein: CASSIGRVGAFF
CDR3 DNA: TGTGCCAGCAGTATCGGCAGGGTCGGAGCTTTCTTT

D gene: TRBD2
V gene: TRBV6-1
J gene: TRBJ2-3
clone size: .
CDR3 protein: CASSELPLKGLAGADTQYF
CDR3 DNA: TGTGCCAGCAGTGAACTCCCACTTAAGGGACTAGCGGGAGCAGATACGCAGTATTTT

D gene: TRBD1
V gene: TRBV15
J gene: TRBJ1-3
clone size: once
CDR3 protein: CATSRDRKGASSGNTIYF
CDR3 DNA: TGTGCCACCAGCAGAGATCGAAAGGGGGCCAGCTCTGGAAACACCATATATTTT

D gene: .
V gene: TRBV12-3/TRBV12-4
J gene: TRBJ2-7
clone size: .
CDR3 protein: CASSGLERYEQYF
CDR3 DNA: TGTGCCAGCAGCGGACTCGAACGCTACGAGCAGTACTTC

D gene: TRBD1
V gene: TRBV5-5
J gene: TRBJ2-3
clone size: .
CDR3 protein: CASSAGQGLDTQYF
CDR3 DNA: TGTGCCAGCAGCGCGGGACAGGGTTTAGATACGCAGTATTTT

D gene: .
V gene: TRBV19
J gene: TRBJ1-1
clone size: .
CDR3 protein: CASSPQYLNTEAFF
CDR3 DNA: TGTGCCAGTAGTCCACAGTATTTGAACACTGAAGCTTTCTTT

D gene: TRBD2
V gene: TRBV20-1
J gene: TRBJ2-2
clone size: .
CDR3 protein: CSASLAGGPNTGELFF
CDR3 DNA: TGCAGTGCTAGTCTAGCGGGGGGGCCTAACACCGGGGAGCTGTTTTTT

D gene: .
V gene: TRBV4-1
J gene: TRBJ1-5
clone size: once
CDR3 protein: CASSQDRRGNQPQHF
CDR3 DNA: TGCGCCAGCAGCCAAGATCGAAGGGGAAATCAGCCCCAGCATTTT

D gene: .
V gene: TRBV5-6
J gene: TRBJ2-3
clone size: .
CDR3 protein: CASSQTGEGTTDTQYF
CDR3 DNA: TGTGCCAGCAGCCAAACCGGTGAGGGGACAACAGATACGCAGTATTTT

D gene: TRBD2
V gene: TRBV27
J gene: TRBJ2-7
clone size: .
CDR3 protein: CASSYIAGGIPYEQYF
CDR3 DNA: TGTGCCAGCAGTTATATAGCGGGGGGAATCCCCTACGAGCAGTACTTC

D gene: .
V gene: TRBV5-6
J gene: TRBJ2-1
clone size: .
CDR3 protein: CASSLLTRGNEQFF
CDR3 DNA: TGTGCCAGCAGCTTGCTCACCCGGGGGAATGAGCAGTTCTTC

D gene: .
V gene: TRBV3-1/TRBV3-2
J gene: TRBJ2-7
clone size: once
CDR3 protein: CASSQSTGYYEQYF
CDR3 DNA: TGTGCCAGCAGCCAATCAACAGGGTACTACGAGCAGTACTTC

D gene: .
V gene: TRBV5-1
J gene: TRBJ2-7
clone size: once
CDR3 protein: CASSLNVGTYEQYF
CDR3 DNA: TGCGCCAGCAGCTTGAACGTCGGGACCTACGAGCAGTACTTC

D gene: TRBD2
V gene: TRBV7-2
J gene: TRBJ2-2
clone size: .
CDR3 protein: CASSKGLADTGELFF
CDR3 DNA: TGTGCCAGCAGCAAAGGACTAGCGGACACCGGGGAGCTGTTTTTT

D gene: .
V gene: TRBV24-1
J gene: TRBJ2-4
clone size: .
CDR3 protein: CATSDPKLGNIQYF
CDR3 DNA: TGTGCCACCAGTGATCCCAAACTGGGCAACATTCAGTACTTC

D gene: .
V gene: TRBV18
J gene: TRBJ1-1
clone size: .
CDR3 protein: CASSPLSDTEAFF
CDR3 DNA: TGTGCCAGCTCACCACTTTCGGACACTGAAGCTTTCTTT

D gene: .
V gene: TRBV19
J gene: TRBJ1-2
clone size: .
CDR3 protein: CASSIDGTTNYGYTF
CDR3 DNA: TGTGCCAGTAGTATAGATGGGACAACTAACTATGGCTACACCTTC

D gene: TRBD1
V gene: TRBV11-2
J gene: TRBJ1-3
clone size: .
CDR3 protein: CASSLSPVRTRDRRNTIYF
CDR3 DNA: TGTGCCAGCAGCTTATCCCCGGTCCGGACTCGGGACAGAAGAAACACCATATATTTT

D gene: .
V gene: TRBV7-6
J gene: TRBJ2-4
clone size: .
CDR3 protein: CASSQGHTLRENIQYF
CDR3 DNA: TGTGCCAGCAGCCAGGGACACACGCTGAGGGAAAACATTCAGTACTTC

D gene: .
V gene: TRBV11-2
J gene: TRBJ2-4
clone size: .
CDR3 protein: CASSFSSLLDIQYF
CDR3 DNA: TGTGCCAGCAGCTTTTCTTCACTTTTAGACATTCAGTACTTC